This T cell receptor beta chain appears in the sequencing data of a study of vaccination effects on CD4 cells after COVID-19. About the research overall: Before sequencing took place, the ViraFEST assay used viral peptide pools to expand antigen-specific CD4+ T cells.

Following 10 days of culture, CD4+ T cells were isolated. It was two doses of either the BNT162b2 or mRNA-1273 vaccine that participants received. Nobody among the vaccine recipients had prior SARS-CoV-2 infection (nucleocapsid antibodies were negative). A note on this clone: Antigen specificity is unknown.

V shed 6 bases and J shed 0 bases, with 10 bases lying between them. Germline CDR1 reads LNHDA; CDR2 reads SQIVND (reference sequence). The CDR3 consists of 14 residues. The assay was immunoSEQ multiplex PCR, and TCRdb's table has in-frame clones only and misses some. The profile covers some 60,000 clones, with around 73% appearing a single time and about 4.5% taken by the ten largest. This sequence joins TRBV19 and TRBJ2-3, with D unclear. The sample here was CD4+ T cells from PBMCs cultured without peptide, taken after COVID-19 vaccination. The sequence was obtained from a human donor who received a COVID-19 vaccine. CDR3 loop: CASRSQPSTDTQYF. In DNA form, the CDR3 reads TGTGCCAGTAGAAGCCAACCTAGCACAGATACGCAGTATTTT.